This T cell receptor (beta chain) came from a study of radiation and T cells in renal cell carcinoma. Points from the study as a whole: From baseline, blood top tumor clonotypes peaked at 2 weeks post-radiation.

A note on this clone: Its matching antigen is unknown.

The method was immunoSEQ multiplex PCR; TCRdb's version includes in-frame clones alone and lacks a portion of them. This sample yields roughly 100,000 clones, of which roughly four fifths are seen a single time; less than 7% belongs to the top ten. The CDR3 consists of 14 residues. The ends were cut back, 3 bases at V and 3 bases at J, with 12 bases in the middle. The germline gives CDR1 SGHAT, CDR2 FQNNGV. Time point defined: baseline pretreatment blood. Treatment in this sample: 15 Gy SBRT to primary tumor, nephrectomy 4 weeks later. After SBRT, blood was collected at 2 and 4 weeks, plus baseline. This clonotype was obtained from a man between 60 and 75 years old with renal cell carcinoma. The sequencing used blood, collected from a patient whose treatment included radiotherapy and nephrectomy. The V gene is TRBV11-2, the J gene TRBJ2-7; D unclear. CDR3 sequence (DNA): TGTGCCAGCAGCTTGGGTTTGGGCAGCTACGAGCAGTACTTC. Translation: CASSLGLGSYEQYF.